These T cell receptor beta chains were read from a single sample in a study of cytomegalovirus exposure and HLA in healthy donors. This table comes from immunoSEQ multiplex PCR, and its TCRdb copy is limited to in-frame clones, with some not included. The sample records approximately 180,000 clones, about 83% being singletons. Sequencing was performed on PBMCs. The receptors were gathered from a girl between 10 and 17 years old in good health and CMV-seropositive. The CDR3 runs from the conserved cysteine through the conserved F or W. A D gene is named only where the DNA matches it firmly. The size entry is marked missing in some rows and otherwise reads once, few, many or a size class.

j_gene | v_gene | abundance | d_gene | CDR3nt | CDR3aa
TRBJ1-1 | TRBV4-1 | . | . | TGCGCCAGCAGCCAACAGGTGACACGGAAGGAGAACACTGAAGCTTTCTTT | CASSQQVTRKENTEAFF
TRBJ2-7 | TRBV5-1 | . | TRBD1 | TGCGCCAGCAGCTTGGGGCCAGGGGGCACCTACGAGCAGTACTTC | CASSLGPGGTYEQYF
TRBJ1-1 | TRBV10-3 | few | . | TGTGCCATCAGTGAGCGGGGGGCTGCAATGAACACTGAAGCTTTCTTT | CAISERGAAMNTEAFF
TRBJ1-6 | TRBV19 | . | . | TGTGCCAGTATGGGTTTTGAGGGCTCCTATAATTCACCCCTCCACTTT | CASMGFEGSYNSPLHF
TRBJ1-1 | TRBV9 | . | . | TGTGCCAGCAGCGTAGGACAGTCGAACACTGAAGCCTTCTTT | CASSVGQSNTEAFF
TRBJ1-6 | TRBV9 | . | . | TGTGCCAGCAGCTCCCGACAGGAGCCGGTCTATAATTCACCCCTCCACTTT | CASSSRQEPVYNSPLHF
TRBJ2-3 | TRBV10-1 | . | TRBD2 | TGCGCCAGCAGTGGTGGGGGACTAGCGGGAAACACAGATACGCAGTATTTT | CASSGGGLAGNTDTQYF
TRBJ1-3 | TRBV9 | once | . | TGTGCCAGCAGCGAAGGGGGGGGCGTTGGAAACACCATATATTTT | CASSEGGGVGNTIYF
TRBJ2-1 | TRBV4-2 | . | . | TGTGCCAGCAGCCAAGATGTCCAGGGCACCTACAATGAGCAGTTCTTC | CASSQDVQGTYNEQFF
TRBJ1-1 | TRBV7-9 | . | TRBD1 | TGTGCCAGCAGCTTGGACAGGGATACTGAAGCTTTCTTT | CASSLDRDTEAFF
TRBJ2-7 | TRBV9 | . | TRBD1 | TGTGCCAGCAGCGACTCTGACGCCGGACAGGGCCGCGAGCAGTACTTC | CASSDSDAGQGREQYF
TRBJ2-7 | TRBV28 | . | TRBD1 | TGTGCCAGCAGAACGACAGGGGGGGACGAGCAGTACTTC | CASRTTGGDEQYF
TRBJ1-1 | TRBV27 | . | TRBD1 | TGTGCCAGCAGCCCCGACGGGACAGGGGGGAACACTGAAGCTTTCTTT | CASSPDGTGGNTEAFF
TRBJ2-5 | TRBV5-1 | . | TRBD1 | TGCGCCAGCAGCTTGGGGGGACAGGGACGAGGTGAGACCCAGTACTTC | CASSLGGQGRGETQYF
TRBJ2-5 | TRBV11-3 | . | TRBD1 | TGTGCCAGCAGCTTTCTCAGGGGGACCTACCAAGAGACCCAGTACTTC | CASSFLRGTYQETQYF
TRBJ2-2 | TRBV5-1 | . | . | TGCGCCAGCAGCCGGACAGGGAGGGACACCGGGGAGCTGTTTTTT | CASSRTGRDTGELFF
TRBJ2-7 | TRBV4-2 | . | . | TGTGCCAGCAGCCACCCGGGAGCAGGCTACGAGCAGTACTTC | CASSHPGAGYEQYF
TRBJ2-1 | TRBV7-8 | . | . | TGTGCCAGCAGCTTAGCGGGGGGACCCTACAATGAGCAGTTCTTC | CASSLAGGPYNEQFF
TRBJ1-1 | TRBV13 | once | TRBD1 | TGTGCCAGCAGCACTCGGACAGGGGAGGGGAACACTGAAGCTTTCTTT | CASSTRTGEGNTEAFF
TRBJ2-5 | TRBV27 | . | . | TGTGCCAGCAGTTTAAGGATGGACTTGGCCCAAGAGACCCAGTACTTC | CASSLRMDLAQETQYF
TRBJ2-3 | TRBV4-2 | . | TRBD2 | TGTGCCAGCAGCCAGCGCGGGGGGGGCCGTCCAGATACGCAGTATTTT | CASSQRGGGRPDTQYF
TRBJ1-2 | TRBV7-2 | . | TRBD1 | TGTGCCAGCAGCACCAGGACAGGGCTCTTGGGCGGCTACACCTTC | CASSTRTGLLGGYTF
TRBJ1-2 | TRBV7-9 | . | TRBD1 | TGTGCCAGCAGCTTAGATAAGGGCAGGGGGACGGATGGCTACACCTTC | CASSLDKGRGTDGYTF
TRBJ2-7 | TRBV6-5 | . | TRBD1 | TGTGCCAGCAGCCCGGGACAGGGGGCCTACGAGCAGTACTTC | CASSPGQGAYEQYF
TRBJ1-3 | TRBV9 | . | . | TGTGCCAGCAGCGCCCTCAGCTCTGGAAACACCATATATTTT | CASSALSSGNTIYF
TRBJ2-5 | TRBV21-1 | . | . | TGTGCCAGCAGCACTACCGGGACACTAGACAGGGAGACCCAGTACTTC | CASSTTGTLDRETQYF
TRBJ1-1 | TRBV12-5 | . | TRBD1 | TGTGCTAGTGGTCTATTTCCGGGACAGGGGGAGACTGAAGCTTTCTTT | CASGLFPGQGETEAFF
TRBJ1-2 | TRBV6-1 | . | . | TGTGCCAGCAGGGAGACGGGAGATCTTGATGGCTACACCTTC | CASRETGDLDGYTF
TRBJ2-2 | TRBV27 | . | TRBD2 | TGTGCCAGCAGTTTGGGCGGGGGCACCGGGGAGCTGTTTTTT | CASSLGGGTGELFF
TRBJ1-1 | TRBV7-9 | . | . | TGTGCCAGCAGCTTGGGAGAGAACACTGAAGCTTTCTTT | CASSLGENTEAFF
TRBJ1-1 | TRBV6-5 | . | TRBD1 | TGTGCCAGCAGTTACTCGAGAGGTTACAGGGGCACTGAAGCTTTCTTT | CASSYSRGYRGTEAFF
TRBJ2-6 | TRBV5-1 | . | . | TGCGCCAGCAGCTCACAGGGAGCTGGGGCCAACGTCCTGACTTTC | CASSSQGAGANVLTF
TRBJ2-1 | TRBV7-2 | . | . | TGTGCCAGCAGCTTAGTCCGGGGGGCGCTCTACAATGAGCAGTTCTTC | CASSLVRGALYNEQFF
TRBJ1-6 | TRBV7-9 | . | . | TGTGCCAGCAGCCCCCGTTCGGGCAGGGTAGATTCACCCCTCCACTTT | CASSPRSGRVDSPLHF
TRBJ2-7 | TRBV18 | . | . | TGTGCCAGCTCACCCCGACGGAGCCAATCAAGCTCCTACGAGCAGTACTTC | CASSPRRSQSSSYEQYF
TRBJ2-1 | TRBV27 | . | . | TGTGCCAGCAGGACGGGGGATCCCTACAATGAGCAGTTCTTC | CASRTGDPYNEQFF
TRBJ2-5 | TRBV9 | . | . | TGTCCCTTTTGGGGGGGGCATGAGACCCAGTACTTC | CPFWGGHETQYF
TRBJ1-1 | TRBV11-3 | few | TRBD1 | TGTGCCAGCAGCTCCAGACAGGGGATAGCTTTCTTT | CASSSRQGIAFF
TRBJ2-1 | TRBV7-7 | once | TRBD2 | TGTGCTAGCAGCGCGGGGGAAAACAATGAGCAGTTCTTC | CASSAGENNEQFF
TRBJ1-6 | TRBV30 | . | TRBD1 | TGTGCCTGGGGACTTTGGACAGGGAGGTTCGTTTCACCCCTCCACTTT | CAWGLWTGRFVSPLHF
TRBJ2-7 | TRBV10-3 | . | TRBD1 | TGTGCCATCAGTGCAGGACAGGGGGGCTACGAGCAGTACTTC | CAISAGQGGYEQYF
TRBJ1-2 | TRBV18 | . | . | TGTGCCAGCTCACGTGGGAGAGATAACTATGGCTACACCTTC | CASSRGRDNYGYTF